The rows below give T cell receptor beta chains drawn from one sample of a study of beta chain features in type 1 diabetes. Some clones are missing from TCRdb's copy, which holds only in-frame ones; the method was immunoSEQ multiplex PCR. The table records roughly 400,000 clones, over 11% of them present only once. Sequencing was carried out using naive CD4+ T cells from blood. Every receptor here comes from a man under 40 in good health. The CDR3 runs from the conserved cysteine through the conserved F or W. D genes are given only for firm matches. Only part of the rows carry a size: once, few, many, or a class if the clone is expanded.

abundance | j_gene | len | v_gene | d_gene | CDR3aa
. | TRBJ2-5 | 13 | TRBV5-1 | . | CASSLVGGGSQYF
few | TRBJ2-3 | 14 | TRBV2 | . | CASSFGATQDTQYF
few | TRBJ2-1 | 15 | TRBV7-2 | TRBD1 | CASILGGPHYNEQFF
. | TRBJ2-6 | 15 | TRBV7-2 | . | CASSPRTSGANVLTF
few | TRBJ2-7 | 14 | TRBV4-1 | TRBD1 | CASSQRQGGYEQYF
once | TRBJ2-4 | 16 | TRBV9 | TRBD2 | CASSVEAGASKNIQYF
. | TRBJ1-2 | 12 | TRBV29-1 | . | CSVFEGPYGYTF
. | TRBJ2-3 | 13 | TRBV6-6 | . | CASSYSTVDTQYF
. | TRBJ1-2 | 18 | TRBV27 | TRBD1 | CASSRRDRGKSRNYGYTF
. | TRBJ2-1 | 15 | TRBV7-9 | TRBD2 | CASSPGRGGYNEQFF
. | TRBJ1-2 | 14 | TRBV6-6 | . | CASSSELEFGGYTF